This TCR beta chain is from a study of CDR3 diversity in severe acne. TCRdb used MiXCR to reprocess the PCR reads, holding one entry per CDR3 protein. The sample yields roughly 100,000 distinct CDR3 sequences, more than 45% seen once. Per germline, CDR1 LGHNA and CDR2 YNFKEQ. The CDR3 has 14 amino acids. V shed 3 bases and J shed 1 base, with 9 bases lying between them. The source is a male donor with acne. Specimen: blood. This rearrangement joins TRBV4-2 to TRBJ1-1; unclear D gene. The CDR3 coding sequence is TGTGCCAGCAGCCAGCGGGTCCAGAACACTGAAGCTTTCTTT. Translated: CASSQRVQNTEAFF.